The next 25 T cell receptor beta chains were all read from a single sample in a study of CD4 T cells in relation to SARS-CoV-2 and coronaviruses. The antigens for these receptors are not known. The unexposed donors gave CD4+ T cells in about 2010-2019, prior to COVID-19. The cells were cultured for about 10 days before CD4+ T cells were isolated. Some clones are missing from TCRdb's copy, which holds only in-frame ones; the method was immunoSEQ multiplex PCR. Among over 15,000 clones listed, around 80% were seen once. Sequenced input: CD4+ T cells from PBMCs, cultured in vitro. These receptor sequences come from a human donor in good health.

The CDR3 spells CASSLEAGGYEQYF. In DNA form, the CDR3 reads TGCGCCAGCAGCTTGGAAGCAGGGGGTTACGAGCAGTACTTC. The rearrangement links TRBV5-1 to TRBJ2-7; 7 nucleotides line up with TRBD1. Germline lookup yields CDR1 SGHRS and CDR2 YFSETQ. This CDR3 comprises 14 residues. V lost 0 bases, J lost 4 bases, and 4 bases stayed unmatched.

The gene calls are TRBV24-1 and TRBJ1-5, with D possibly being TRBD1 (5 bases). The CDR3 extends over 14 amino acids. V gave up 7 bases and J gave up 3 bases, with 12 bases separating them. Per germline, CDR1 KGHDR and CDR2 SFDVKD. The chain's CDR3 is CATSDPGPNQPQHF. DNA of the CDR3: TGTGCCACCAGCGATCCAGGGCCCAATCAGCCCCAGCATTTT.

J is TRBJ2-2 and V is TRBV5-1; the D gene is possibly TRBD2 (5 bases). Deletions cut 1 base from V and 5 bases from J, with 21 bases between. CDR1 and CDR2 (germline): SGHRS, YFSETQ. This CDR3 is built from 18 residues. CDR3 sequence: CASSLLRPGGFLTGELFF. The DNA of the CDR3 is TGCGCCAGCAGCTTGCTTCGTCCAGGAGGCTTCTTGACCGGGGAGCTGTTTTTT.

The rearrangement uses TRBV15 and TRBJ1-5; D is unclear. The germline V gene encodes CDR1 LNHNV and CDR2 YYDKDF (reference sequence). Trimming removed 3 bases from V and 5 bases from J, with 14 bases in between. The CDR3 runs to 15 residues. This CDR3 is CATSSLVIGHQPQHF. The DNA for the CDR3 is TGTGCCACCAGCAGCCTTGTTATCGGGCATCAGCCCCAGCATTTT.

The CDR3: CASSLRQGVAAFF. CDR3 DNA: TGTGCCAGCAGTCTACGACAGGGGGTTGCAGCTTTCTTT. This sequence joins TRBV7-9 and TRBJ1-1, with 9 positions matching TRBD1. V dropped 6 bases and J dropped 10; count of bases not matched to a gene: 9. Looked up from germline, CDR1 is SEHNR and CDR2 is FQNEAQ (reference sequence). This CDR3 has 13 amino acids.

DNA for the CDR3: TGTGCCAGCAGCTGGGGACAGGGTAATGGCTACACCTTC. It is translated as CASSWGQGNGYTF. The rearrangement links TRBV5-6 to TRBJ1-2; 9 nucleotides match TRBD1. The CDR3 has 13 residues. V lost 3 bases and J lost 6; bases outside the gene matches: 3. Germline values: CDR1 SGHDT, CDR2 YYEEEE.

CDR3 sequence reads: CATSVDPGGETQYF. CDR3 bases: TGTGCCACCAGCGTAGACCCCGGAGGAGAGACCCAGTACTTC. The chain has TRBV15 and TRBJ2-5; D possibly corresponds to TRBD2 (5 bases). The length of the CDR3 is 14 residues. Deletions cut 5 bases from V and 4 bases from J, with 14 bases between. Looked up from germline, CDR1 is LNHNV and CDR2 is YYDKDF (reference sequence).

The chain carries TRBV6-5 and TRBJ1-2; possibly TRBD1 for D (5 bases). The CDR3 totals 12 residues. Trimming left V 6 bases short and J 4 bases short, with 9 bases between. Germline CDR1 MNHEY, CDR2 SVGAGI. CDR3 in amino acids: CASRDSTYGYTF. In nucleotides, the CDR3 is TGTGCCAGCAGAGACAGCACCTATGGCTACACCTTC.

The chain recombines TRBV19 with TRBJ2-7; the D call may be TRBD1 or TRBD2 (5 bases each). The germline V gene has CDR1 LNHDA and CDR2 SQIVND (reference sequence). This CDR3 is 12 amino acids long. Trimming took 3 bases from V and 7 from J, leaving 10 bases between them. In DNA, the CDR3 is TGTGCCAGTAGTATCGGGGACGTGGAGCAGTACTTC. It specifies CASSIGDVEQYF.

The chain recombines TRBV2 with TRBJ1-3; D is unresolved. The CDR3 has 17 amino acids. V gave up 4 bases and J gave up 0 bases, with 16 bases separating them. Germline V gene lookup returns CDR1 SNHLY and CDR2 FYNNEI. CDR3 sequence: CASSVQAVSISGNTIYF. CDR3 bases: TGTGCCAGCAGTGTTCAGGCCGTGTCTATCTCTGGAAACACCATATATTTT.

CDR3 nucleotides: TGTGCCAGCAGTGACTCAGGCAGGCGGCTGTTTTTT. Amino acids: CASSDSGRRLFF. The chain couples TRBV6-4 to TRBJ2-2; D gene ambiguous. Germline CDR1 and CDR2: MRHNA and SNTAGT. V lost 0 bases, J lost 13 bases, and 9 bases lay in between. CDR3 size: 12 residues.

The genes are TRBV6-1 and TRBJ2-5; D call uncertain. Germline CDR1 is MNHNS and CDR2 is SASEGT. Trimming took off 1 base at V and 0 bases at J, with 9 bases between the two ends. This CDR3 is built from 15 residues. The CDR3 sequence: CASSEVIIDQETQYF. For the CDR3, the DNA is TGTGCCAGCAGTGAAGTTATCATCGACCAAGAGACCCAGTACTTC.

This chain joins TRBV7-8 and TRBJ2-7, with a weak D call TRBD2 (5 bases). The CDR3 sequence is 14 residues long. V was shortened by 0 bases and J by 1 base, with 7 bases between the two germline ends. Germline CDR1 SGHVS, CDR2 FQNEAQ. Here the CDR3 reads CASSLARESYEQYF. Here the CDR3 DNA reads TGTGCCAGCAGCTTAGCGAGGGAATCCTACGAGCAGTACTTC.

The gene calls are TRBV6-2 or TRBV6-3 and TRBJ1-2, with D uncertain. The CDR3 is 14 amino acids. V was pared by 2 bases and J by 4 bases, with 11 bases between. Germline-derived CDR1 and CDR2 are MNHEY and SVGEGT. As DNA, the CDR3 is TGTGCCAGCAGTTACGATGGGAACAGCTATGGCTACACCTTC. The encoded protein is CASSYDGNSYGYTF.

The CDR3 DNA reads as TGCGCCAGCAGCTTGGATTTGCGGGGTTCTGGGGCCAACGTCCTGACTTTC. Translated, it gives CASSLDLRGSGANVLTF. The V and J genes are TRBV5-1 and TRBJ2-6; tentative D call: TRBD2 (6 bases). Germline lookup yields CDR1 SGHRS and CDR2 YFSETQ. The CDR3 loop spans 17 amino acids. V was cut by 0 bases and J by 1 base, with 11 bases left in between.

The chain employs TRBV6-2 or TRBV6-3 and TRBJ2-2, with 9 bases identical to TRBD2. From germline, CDR1 is MNHEY and CDR2 SVGEGT. The CDR3 loop spans 18 amino acids. The V segment lost 4 bases and the J segment 8 bases; nucleotides outside the gene matches: 17. The CDR3 DNA reads TGTGCCAGCAGTTCGACGACTAGCGGTTCGCTATACGGTGGGGAGCTGTTTTTT. Its translation: CASSSTTSGSLYGGELFF.

The chain is built from TRBV5-1 and TRBJ1-1; a possible D gene is TRBD1 (5 bases). Deletions cut 0 bases from V and 7 bases from J, with 10 bases between. The CDR3 length is 13 residues. Germline CDR1 reads SGHRS; CDR2 reads YFSETQ. The CDR3 sequence: CASSLGGESEAFF. CDR3 coding DNA: TGCGCCAGCAGCTTGGGGGGGGAGAGTGAAGCTTTCTTT.

The chain links TRBV7-3 to TRBJ2-3; D is possibly TRBD1 (5 bases). The CDR3 runs to 14 residues. The ends were cut back, 5 bases at V and 2 bases at J, with 11 bases in the middle. Germline V gives CDR1 SGHTA, CDR2 FQGTGA. CDR3 DNA: TGTGCCAGCAGCCGGACACCAAACACAGATACGCAGTATTTT. Encoded protein: CASSRTPNTDTQYF. Full variable domain (remainder filled in from reference TRBV7-3 and TRBJ2-3): GAGVSQTPSNKVTEKGKYVELRCDPISGHTALYWYRQSLGQGPEFLIYFQGTGAADDSGLPNDRFFAVRPEGSVSTLKIQRTERGDSAVYLCASSRTPNTDTQYFGPGTRLTVL.

This clone was found once. V usage is TRBV29-1 and J usage is TRBJ2-1; D gene uncertain. The germline V and J ends were trimmed by 6 bases and 5 bases, with 8 bases remaining between them. The CDR3 loop spans 11 amino acids. The germline gives CDR1 SQVTM, CDR2 ANQGSEA. CDR3 in DNA: TGCAGCGTAAGGACCGACAATGAGCAGTTCTTC. Its protein product is CSVRTDNEQFF.

The chain recombines TRBV6-5 with TRBJ1-2; tentatively, D is TRBD1 (6 bases). Germline CDR1 MNHEY, CDR2 SVGAGI. This CDR3 contains 15 residues. The V and J ends lost 6 bases and 3 bases respectively, with 17 bases between them. In DNA form, the CDR3 reads TGTGCCAGCAGCGATCTCGCAGGGGAGGACTATGGCTACACCTTC. This encodes CASSDLAGEDYGYTF.

The chain carries TRBV14 and TRBJ2-1; TRBD2 aligns across 10 bases. The CDR3 contains 15 residues. The germline gives CDR1 SGHDN, CDR2 FVKESK. Germline trimming cut 2 bases from V and 7 bases from J; bases unmatched to any gene: 5. CDR3 amino acids: CASSQPLAGKNEQFF. The CDR3, as DNA: TGTGCCAGCAGCCAACCACTAGCGGGAAAAAATGAGCAGTTCTTC.

The rearrangement joins TRBV7-3 to TRBJ2-3; TRBD2 matches 10 bases. CDR3 length equals 15 residues. With 4 bases clipped from V and 6 bases from J, the junction kept 7 bases outside the gene matches. In germline, CDR1 is SGHTA, CDR2 FQGTGA. The CDR3 DNA reads as TGTGCCAGCAGCTGGGGTCTAGCGGGAGCTGATACGCAGTATTTT. Translation gives CASSWGLAGADTQYF.

The chain couples TRBV6-5 to TRBJ2-1, with D maybe TRBD1 (6 bases). Germline CDR1 reads MNHEY; CDR2 reads SVGAGI. The CDR3 loop spans 14 amino acids. V shed 4 bases and J shed 0 bases, with 7 bases lying between them. The CDR3 coding sequence is TGTGCCAGCAGTTCCAGGGGCTCCTACAATGAGCAGTTCTTC. It codes for CASSSRGSYNEQFF.

This clone was recorded a few times. The rearrangement joins TRBV5-1 to TRBJ2-3; no reliable D call. CDR1 and CDR2 from the germline V gene are SGHRS and YFSETQ. V was shortened by 0 bases and J by 5 bases, with 10 bases between the two germline ends. The CDR3 is 14 amino acids. Written as DNA, the CDR3 is TGCGCCAGCAGCTTGGCCTGGTCTGGAGATACGCAGTATTTT. It translates to CASSLAWSGDTQYF.

The chain couples TRBV3-1 (or the pseudogene TRBV3-2) to TRBJ1-2; D gene ambiguous. Germline loops: CDR1 LGHDT, CDR2 YNNKEL (reference sequence). V lost 2 bases and J lost 4, with 8 bases in between. The CDR3 is 13 amino acids. The CDR3 loop reads CASSQIGSYGYTF. In DNA, the CDR3 is TGTGCCAGCAGCCAAATCGGGAGCTATGGCTACACCTTC.